This T cell receptor (beta chain) was sequenced during a study of identifying expanded T cells in peripheral blood. The CDR3 contains 14 residues. J was trimmed by 0 bases and V by 5 bases; bases with no gene match: 3. Germline V CDR1 and CDR2: SGHRS, YFSETQ. TCRdb's copy holds only in-frame clones and misses some; the assay was immunoSEQ multiplex PCR. The sample has tens of thousands of clones, approximately 80% seen once; the top ten hold approximately 20%. Sample: blood. The chain carries TRBV5-1 and TRBJ2-7; 9 bases align to TRBD2. The receptor comes from a person aged 18 to 75 in good health. The CDR3 coding sequence is TGCGCCAGCAGGCGGGAGGGAAGCTCCTACGAGCAGTACTTC. It codes for CASRREGSSYEQYF.